The clone carrying this T cell receptor (beta chain) showed up just once. Its antigen is undetermined. These data originate in a study of glioma-infiltrating T cells. General study points: Tissue-blood divergence was below expectation in non-neoplastic patients, above in gliomas.

The iRepertoire nested amplicon-rescue multiplex PCR amplified TCR alpha and beta CDR3s from RNA. Each CDR3 protein gets one entry after TCRdb re-called the multiplex PCR reads with MiXCR. The table lists 400,000 or so distinct CDR3 sequences, about two fifths of them singletons. Germline CDR1 and CDR2: MGHRA and YSYEKL. The CDR3 is 14 residues long. V was cut by 0 bases and J by 4 bases, with 9 bases left in between. The source of this sequence is a human donor with low-grade glioma or glioblastoma, undergoing nonglioma brain surgery, or in good health (not recorded which). Input material: glioma tissue, nonneoplastic brain tissue, or PBMCs (not recorded which). J is TRBJ1-2 and V is TRBV4-1; D unresolved. The DNA of the CDR3 is TGCGCCAGCAGCCAAGAGTCTCGGGTCTATGGCTACACCTTC. It translates to CASSQESRVYGYTF.